The TCR beta chain under discussion was sequenced for a study of identical twins. The germline V gene has CDR1 SNHLY and CDR2 FYNNEI. This CDR3 has 15 amino acids. V was pared by 7 bases and J by 8 bases, with 21 bases between. Each cDNA held unique molecular identifiers, and template switching gave it a universal primer site. TCRdb itself ran the 5' RACE reads through MiXCR, one entry per CDR3 protein. This table holds about 210,000 distinct CDR3 sequences, around 10% found once. Findings and limits, study-wide: Out-of-frame alpha sequences common to twins exhibited a surplus of low generation probability. Models underestimated TCR alpha sharing (out-of-frame) in monozygotic twins. Abundant beta clonotypes from cord blood bore fewer insertions; memory repertoires lacked this pattern.

A few counts support this clonotype. Its antigen is still unknown. The sequencing input was memory (CD45RO+) T cells sorted from blood. The V call is TRBV2, the J call TRBJ2-1; no clear D gene. The clonotype originates from a woman aged 18-35 years in good health. CDR3 region: CASTLQGVRLDEQFF. The CDR3 region has the DNA TGTGCCAGCACCCTTCAAGGTGTGAGGCTCGATGAGCAGTTCTTC.